This TCR beta chain was captured in a study of cytomegalovirus exposure and HLA in healthy donors. CDR3 length: 15 residues. The V end was cut by 4 bases, the J end by 5 bases, with 18 bases between. CDR1 MNHEY and CDR2 SVGAGI come from the germline V gene. This clone was seen once. The target antigen is unknown. Use of 60 Vbeta and 13 Jbeta primers characterized the PCR. Clones were read by immunoSEQ multiplex PCR, and TCRdb kept only the in-frame ones, dropping some. This table holds about 80,000 clones, approximately 60% found once. Notes on the study in general: A prior analysis recorded that most TCR beta V segments were productive about 87% or about 30% of the time. In vitro experiments confirmed that three CMV-associated chains were specific for CMV antigens. It was taken for granted in presence/absence analyses that sequencing depth across donors was roughly uniform. 87-base-pair reads could not separate some V segments, including TRBV6-2 and TRBV6-3.

The rearrangement uses TRBV6-5 and TRBJ2-7, with a possible D match to TRBD1 (6 bases). The TCR comes from a male donor in good health and CMV-seropositive. Sequencing was carried out using PBMCs. The CDR3 loop reads CASSFKTGKRNEQYF. DNA for the CDR3: TGTGCCAGCAGTTTTAAAACAGGGAAACGAAACGAGCAGTACTTC.